A single sample gave rise to the 20 T cell receptor beta chains below, sequenced in a study of monozygotic twins with inflammatory bowel disease. TCRdb reprocessed the 5' RACE reads, with one entry per CDR3 protein and no DNA. The sample's table shows some 200,000 distinct CDR3 sequences. The sequenced sample was blood. Receptors were obtained from a human donor with ulcerative colitis or Crohn's disease, or a healthy co-twin of an affected twin (not recorded which).

The chain combines TRBV7-8 with TRBJ2-1; TCRdb designates TRBD1, a call that cannot be tested without DNA. CDR1 is SGHVS, CDR2 FQNEAQ, per germline. The CDR3 covers 14 residues. CDR3 sequence reads: CASSLGQGLNEQFF.

V and J are TRBV5-1 and TRBJ2-5; TCRdb's D gene call, TRBD2, goes unchecked for lack of DNA. Germline CDR1 and CDR2: SGHRS and YFSETQ. This CDR3 spans 14 amino acids. This CDR3 reads CASSRIGGGETQYF.

The V gene is TRBV19, the J gene TRBJ2-2. Germline assignment: CDR1 LNHDA and CDR2 SQIVND (reference sequence). The CDR3 has 12 amino acids. CDR3 sequence: CASSPTPGELFF.

This rearrangement joins TRBV12-3 or TRBV12-4 to TRBJ2-7; TCRdb selects TRBD2, and the lack of DNA leaves this call unchecked. CDR3 size: 13 residues. The CDR3 loop is CASRLREGSEQYF.

The genes are TRBV6-1 and TRBJ2-1. This CDR3 has 14 amino acids. Germline loops: CDR1 MNHNS, CDR2 SASEGT. The CDR3 is CASSAEVSRNEQFF.

This sequence joins TRBV12-3 or TRBV12-4 and TRBJ1-5. The CDR3 is 14 residues long. The CDR3 region is CASSFGRSNQPQHF.

The J gene is TRBJ2-1, the V gene TRBV20-1; TCRdb lists TRBD2, though no DNA is available to test this call. The CDR3 is 15 amino acids. Germline-derived CDR1 and CDR2 are DFQATT and SNEGSKA (reference sequence). The CDR3 protein is CSAVAGAKSYNEQFF.

V and J are TRBV20-1 and TRBJ1-1; there is no DNA to check the TCRdb D call of TRBD1. The CDR3 runs 15 residues. The germline V gene has CDR1 DFQATT and CDR2 SNEGSKA (reference sequence). The CDR3 loop is CSARATGALNTEAFF.

The chain combines TRBV27 with TRBJ1-4. CDR1 and CDR2 from the germline V gene are MNHEY and SMNVEV (reference sequence). The CDR3 spans 12 residues. This CDR3 reads CASRGFEEKLFF.

The chain couples TRBV5-1 to TRBJ2-2. The CDR3 has 14 amino acids. The germline V gene encodes CDR1 SGHRS and CDR2 YFSETQ. The CDR3 is CASSDPTHTGELFF.

The chain employs TRBV23-1 and TRBJ2-1; TCRdb calls TRBD2, which cannot be checked without DNA. TRBV23-1 is classed as an ORF, of uncertain function. The CDR3 covers 18 residues. The CDR3: CASSQSGLAGGFYNEQFF.

CDR3 loop: CASSLVDYEQYF. The gene calls are TRBV11-2 and TRBJ2-7. The CDR3 has 12 amino acids. Germline CDR1 reads SGHAT; CDR2 reads FQNNGV. Variable domain in full (rest from reference TRBV11-2 and TRBJ2-7): EAGVAQSPRYKIIEKRQSVAFWCNPISGHATLYWYQQILGQGPKLLIQFQNNGVVDDSQLPKDRFSAERLKGVDSTLKIQPAKLEDSAVYLCASSLVDYEQYFGPGTRLTVT.

The gene calls are TRBV6-5 and TRBJ2-7. Looked up from germline, CDR1 is MNHEY and CDR2 is SVGAGI. The CDR3 sequence is 11 residues long. The CDR3 region is CASRTWGEQYF.

The chain uses TRBV2 and TRBJ2-3; as DNA is missing, the TRBD2 call by TCRdb cannot be tested. This CDR3 region has 14 residues. The germline gives CDR1 SNHLY, CDR2 FYNNEI. This CDR3 reads CASSLASRTDTQYF.

The rearrangement joins TRBV4-2 to TRBJ2-3; the TRBD2 assignment by TCRdb is unverifiable without DNA. This CDR3 region has 15 residues. Germline-derived CDR1 and CDR2 are LGHNA and YNFKEQ. CDR3: CASSQDLREWDTQYF.

Here the CDR3 reads CASSPPGREPLYEQYF. The rearrangement uses TRBV18 and TRBJ2-7; with no DNA, the TCRdb D assignment of TRBD2 cannot be verified. Germline V CDR1 and CDR2: KGHSH, LQKENI. This CDR3 has 16 amino acids.

The chain uses TRBV5-1 and TRBJ2-1. The germline V gene encodes CDR1 SGHRS and CDR2 YFSETQ. The CDR3 totals 11 residues. This chain's CDR3 is CASSGLNEQFF.

The chain carries TRBV5-4 and TRBJ2-1; no DNA is available, so the TRBD2 call from TCRdb remains unchecked. CDR3 length equals 15 residues. Germline CDR1 SGHNT, CDR2 YYREEE (reference sequence). The chain's CDR3 is CASSLGLVGYNEQFF.

The V call is TRBV6-1, the J call TRBJ2-2. CDR1 is MNHNS, CDR2 SASEGT, per germline. This CDR3 has 15 residues. This CDR3 is CASSKDHPNTGELFF.

The chain carries TRBV19 and TRBJ1-1; TCRdb's D call of TRBD1 is untestable without DNA. Looked up from germline, CDR1 is LNHDA and CDR2 is SQIVND (reference sequence). The CDR3 length is 13 residues. This chain's CDR3 is CASKDRDDTEAFF.